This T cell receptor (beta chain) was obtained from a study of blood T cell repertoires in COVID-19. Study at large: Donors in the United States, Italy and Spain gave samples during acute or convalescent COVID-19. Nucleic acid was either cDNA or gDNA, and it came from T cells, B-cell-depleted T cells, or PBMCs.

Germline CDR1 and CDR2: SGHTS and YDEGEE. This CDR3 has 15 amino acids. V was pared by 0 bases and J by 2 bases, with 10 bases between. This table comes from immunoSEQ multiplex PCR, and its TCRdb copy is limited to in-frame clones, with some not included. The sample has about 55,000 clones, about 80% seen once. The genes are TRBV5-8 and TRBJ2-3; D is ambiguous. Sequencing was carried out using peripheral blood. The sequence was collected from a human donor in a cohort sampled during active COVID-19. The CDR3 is CASSLGMRSTDTQYF. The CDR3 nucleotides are TGTGCCAGCAGCTTGGGCATGAGATCCACAGATACGCAGTATTTT.